These T cell receptor beta chains were read from a single sample in a study of human T cells and chemical hapten exposure. TCRdb passed the RACE reads through MiXCR, listing each CDR3 protein once. The sample carries about 92,000 distinct CDR3 sequences, 11% recorded once. The sample here was whole blood, taken in connection with sensitization to the hapten diphenylcyclopropenone (DPC). The source of these receptors is a young woman with alopecia areata. Some clones in this sample may be carry-over from other donors' samples. The CDR3 runs from the conserved cysteine through the conserved F or W. A D gene is named only where the DNA matches it firmly. A row's size may be missing; if present it is once, few, many or a size class.

clone_size: NA; d_call: NA; v_call: TRBV10-3; j_call: TRBJ2-3; cdr3_length: 11; cdr3_aa: CATRSTDTQYF; cdr3_nt: TGTGCCACTCGCAGCACAGATACGCAGTATTTT
clone_size: many; d_call: NA; v_call: TRBV30; j_call: TRBJ2-5; cdr3_length: 14; cdr3_aa: CAWAPGANQETQYF; cdr3_nt: TGTGCCTGGGCCCCCGGGGCAAATCAAGAGACCCAGTACTTC
clone_size: many; d_call: TRBD1; v_call: TRBV10-3; j_call: TRBJ2-1; cdr3_length: 17; cdr3_aa: CAISASFGQDSLNEQFF; cdr3_nt: TGTGCCATCAGTGCGAGTTTCGGACAGGATAGTCTCAATGAGCAGTTCTTC
clone_size: many; d_call: NA; v_call: TRBV9; j_call: TRBJ1-2; cdr3_length: 13; cdr3_aa: CASSVGDGYGYTF; cdr3_nt: TGTGCCAGCAGCGTGGGTGACGGTTATGGCTACACCTTC
clone_size: few; d_call: NA; v_call: TRBV11-2; j_call: TRBJ2-1; cdr3_length: 17; cdr3_aa: CASSLSGFRGSYNEQFF; cdr3_nt: TGTGCCAGCAGCTTATCGGGTTTTAGAGGCTCCTACAATGAGCAGTTCTTC
clone_size: few; d_call: NA; v_call: TRBV30; j_call: TRBJ1-2; cdr3_length: 11; cdr3_aa: CAWQGFYGYTF; cdr3_nt: TGTGCCTGGCAGGGTTTCTATGGCTACACCTTC
clone_size: NA; d_call: TRBD1; v_call: TRBV7-8; j_call: TRBJ2-1; cdr3_length: 14; cdr3_aa: CASSLTQGQNEQFF; cdr3_nt: TGTGCCAGCAGCCTAACACAGGGGCAAAATGAGCAGTTCTTC
clone_size: NA; d_call: TRBD2; v_call: TRBV11-2; j_call: TRBJ2-2; cdr3_length: 17; cdr3_aa: CASSYGLAGAFGGELFF; cdr3_nt: TGTGCCAGCAGCTACGGACTAGCGGGGGCTTTTGGAGGGGAGCTGTTTTTT
clone_size: many; d_call: NA; v_call: TRBV7-8; j_call: TRBJ2-1; cdr3_length: 18; cdr3_aa: CASSSSRGGGRKNNEQFF; cdr3_nt: TGTGCCAGCAGCTCTAGTAGGGGAGGGGGCCGCAAAAACAATGAGCAGTTCTTC
clone_size: few; d_call: NA; v_call: TRBV5-1; j_call: TRBJ1-1; cdr3_length: 16; cdr3_aa: CASSLESGRVNTEAFF; cdr3_nt: TGCGCCAGCAGCTTGGAATCCGGCAGGGTGAACACTGAAGCTTTCTTT
clone_size: many; d_call: NA; v_call: TRBV10-3; j_call: TRBJ2-7; cdr3_length: 12; cdr3_aa: CAILVSLREQYF; cdr3_nt: TGTGCCATCCTAGTTAGCTTGCGGGAGCAGTACTTC
clone_size: many; d_call: TRBD1; v_call: TRBV6-1; j_call: TRBJ1-5; cdr3_length: 16; cdr3_aa: CASSSQGATGNQPQHF; cdr3_nt: TGTGCCAGCAGTTCACAGGGGGCGACGGGCAATCAGCCCCAGCATTTT
clone_size: NA; d_call: TRBD1; v_call: TRBV30; j_call: TRBJ1-5; cdr3_length: 19; cdr3_aa: CAWSRPPGQGVVWPQPQHF; cdr3_nt: TGTGCCTGGAGTCGGCCCCCGGGACAGGGGGTTGTGTGGCCTCAGCCCCAGCATTTT
clone_size: few; d_call: NA; v_call: TRBV12-2; j_call: TRBJ1-1; cdr3_length: 15; cdr3_aa: CASRSKGKMNTEAFF; cdr3_nt: TGTGCAAGTCGCAGTAAGGGGAAGATGAACACTGAAGCTTTCTTT
clone_size: many; d_call: TRBD1; v_call: TRBV28; j_call: TRBJ1-5; cdr3_length: 15; cdr3_aa: CASSSGTGGNQPQHF; cdr3_nt: TGTGCCAGCAGTTCCGGGACAGGGGGCAATCAGCCCCAGCATTTT
clone_size: NA; d_call: TRBD1; v_call: TRBV5-6; j_call: TRBJ1-1; cdr3_length: 15; cdr3_aa: CASSLYDRGYTEAFF; cdr3_nt: TGTGCCAGCAGCTTGTATGACAGGGGGTACACTGAAGCTTTCTTT
clone_size: NA; d_call: NA; v_call: TRBV5-1; j_call: TRBJ1-5; cdr3_length: 15; cdr3_aa: CASSSGSGDNQPQHF; cdr3_nt: TGCGCCAGCAGCTCAGGGTCTGGAGACAATCAGCCCCAGCATTTT
clone_size: many; d_call: TRBD2; v_call: TRBV20-1; j_call: TRBJ2-1; cdr3_length: 13; cdr3_aa: CSASRGGRDEQFF; cdr3_nt: TGCAGTGCTAGTCGCGGGGGGCGCGATGAGCAGTTCTTC
clone_size: many; d_call: NA; v_call: TRBV4-3; j_call: TRBJ2-1; cdr3_length: 16; cdr3_aa: CASSPARGSSYNEQFF; cdr3_nt: TGCGCCAGCAGTCCCGCTCGGGGGTCGAGTTACAATGAGCAGTTCTTC
clone_size: few; d_call: NA; v_call: TRBV3-1; j_call: TRBJ2-5; cdr3_length: 14; cdr3_aa: CASSQEGNQETQYF; cdr3_nt: TGTGCCAGCAGCCAAGAAGGGAACCAAGAGACCCAGTACTTC
clone_size: many; d_call: TRBD1; v_call: TRBV18; j_call: TRBJ2-7; cdr3_length: 16; cdr3_aa: CASSSGDRGLGYEQYF; cdr3_nt: TGTGCCAGCTCATCGGGGGACAGGGGGCTCGGCTACGAGCAGTACTTC
clone_size: few; d_call: NA; v_call: TRBV18; j_call: TRBJ1-1; cdr3_length: 11; cdr3_aa: CASQGDTEAFF; cdr3_nt: TGTGCCAGCCAAGGGGACACTGAAGCTTTCTTT
clone_size: NA; d_call: NA; v_call: TRBV29-1; j_call: TRBJ2-5; cdr3_length: 13; cdr3_aa: CSVDVDGAGTQYF; cdr3_nt: TGCAGCGTTGATGTAGACGGAGCGGGGACCCAGTACTTC
clone_size: many; d_call: NA; v_call: TRBV4-2; j_call: TRBJ2-3; cdr3_length: 16; cdr3_aa: CASSQSGGRGTDTQYF; cdr3_nt: TGTGCCAGCAGCCAATCGGGGGGCCGGGGCACAGATACGCAGTATTTT
clone_size: few; d_call: NA; v_call: TRBV12-2; j_call: TRBJ1-1; cdr3_length: 15; cdr3_aa: CASRLGLCDVGEAFF; cdr3_nt: TGTGCAAGTCGCTTGGGACTTTGTGACGTCGGTGAAGCTTTCTTT